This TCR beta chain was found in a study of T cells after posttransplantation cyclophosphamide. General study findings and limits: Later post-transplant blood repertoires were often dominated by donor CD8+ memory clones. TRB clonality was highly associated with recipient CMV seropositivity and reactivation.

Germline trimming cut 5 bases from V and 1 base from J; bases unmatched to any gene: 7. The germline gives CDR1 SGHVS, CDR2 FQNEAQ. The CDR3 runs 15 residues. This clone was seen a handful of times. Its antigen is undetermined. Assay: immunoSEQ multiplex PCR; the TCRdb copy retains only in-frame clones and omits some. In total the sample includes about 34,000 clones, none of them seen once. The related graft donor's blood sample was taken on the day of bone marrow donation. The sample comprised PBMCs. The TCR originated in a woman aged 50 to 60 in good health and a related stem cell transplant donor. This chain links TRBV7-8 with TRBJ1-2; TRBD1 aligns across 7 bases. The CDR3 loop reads CASSIYGTVNYGYTF. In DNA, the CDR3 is TGTGCCAGCAGCATATACGGGACAGTTAACTATGGCTACACCTTC.